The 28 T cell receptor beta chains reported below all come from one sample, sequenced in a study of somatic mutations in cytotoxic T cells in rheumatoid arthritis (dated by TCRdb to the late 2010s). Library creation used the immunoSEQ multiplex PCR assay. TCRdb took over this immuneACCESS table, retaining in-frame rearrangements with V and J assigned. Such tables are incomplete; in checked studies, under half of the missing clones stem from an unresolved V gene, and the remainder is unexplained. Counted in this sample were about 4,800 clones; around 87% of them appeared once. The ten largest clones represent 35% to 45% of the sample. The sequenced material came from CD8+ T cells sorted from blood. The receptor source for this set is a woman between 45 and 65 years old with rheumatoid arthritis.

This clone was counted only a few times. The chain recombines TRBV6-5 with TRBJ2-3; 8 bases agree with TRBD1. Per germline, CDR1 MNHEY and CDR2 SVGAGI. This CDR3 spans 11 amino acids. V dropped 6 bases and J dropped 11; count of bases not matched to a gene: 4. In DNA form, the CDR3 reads TGTGCCAGCAGGCTCGACAGGGGGCAGTATTTT. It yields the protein CASRLDRGQYF.

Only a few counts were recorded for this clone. The CDR3: CASSSVQGDQPQHF. CDR3 bases: TGCGCCAGCAGCTCCGTCCAGGGGGACCAGCCCCAGCATTTT. The chain combines TRBV4-1 with TRBJ1-5; 7 bases fit TRBD1. Germline CDR1 MGHRA, CDR2 YSYEKL. The CDR3 length is 14 residues. Unmatched junction bases numbered 8, after V lost 5 bases and J lost 7 bases.

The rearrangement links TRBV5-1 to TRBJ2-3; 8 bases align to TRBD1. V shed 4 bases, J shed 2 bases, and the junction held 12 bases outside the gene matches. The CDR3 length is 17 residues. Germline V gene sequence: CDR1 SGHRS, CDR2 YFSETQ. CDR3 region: CASSPDRDQEFTDTQYF. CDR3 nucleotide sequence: TGCGCCAGCAGCCCGGACAGGGATCAGGAGTTCACAGATACGCAGTATTTT. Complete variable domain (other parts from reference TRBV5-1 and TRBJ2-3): KAGVTQTPRYLIKTRGQQVTLSCSPISGHRSVSWYQQTPGQGLQFLFEYFSETQRNKGNFPGRFSGRQFSNSRSEMNVSTLELGDSALYLCASSPDRDQEFTDTQYFGPGTRLTVL.

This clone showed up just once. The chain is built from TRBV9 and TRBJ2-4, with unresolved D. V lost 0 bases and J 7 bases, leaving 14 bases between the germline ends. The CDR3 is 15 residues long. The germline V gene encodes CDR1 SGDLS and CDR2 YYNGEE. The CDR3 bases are TGTGCCAGCAGCGTAGGTGCAGCGTTGATCAACATTCAGTACTTC. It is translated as CASSVGAALINIQYF.

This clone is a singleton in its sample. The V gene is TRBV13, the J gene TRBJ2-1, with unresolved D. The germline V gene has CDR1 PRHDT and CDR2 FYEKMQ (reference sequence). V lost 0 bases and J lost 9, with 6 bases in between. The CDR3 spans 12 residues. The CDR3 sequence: CASSLGSFEQFF. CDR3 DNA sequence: TGTGCCAGCAGCTTAGGGTCCTTTGAGCAGTTCTTC.

Here the CDR3 reads CASIPGTGSDTQYF. CDR3 nucleotide sequence: TGCGCCAGCATCCCCGGGACAGGGTCCGATACGCAGTATTTT. This sequence joins TRBV5-1 and TRBJ2-3, with TRBD1 matching over 9 bases. V was pared by 6 bases and J by 6 bases, with 8 bases of the junction left unmatched. This CDR3 has 14 residues. CDR1 and CDR2 (germline): SGHRS, YFSETQ.

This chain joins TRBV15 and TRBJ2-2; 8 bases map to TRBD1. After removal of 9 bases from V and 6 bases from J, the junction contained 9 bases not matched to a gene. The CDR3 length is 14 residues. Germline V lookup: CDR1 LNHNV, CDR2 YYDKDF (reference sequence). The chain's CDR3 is CATKTGDVAGELFF. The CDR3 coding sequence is TGTGCCACGAAGACAGGGGACGTGGCCGGGGAGCTGTTTTTT.

CDR3 amino acids: CASSSETGESSPLHF. The CDR3 DNA sequence: TGTGCCAGCAGCTCCGAAACAGGGGAGAGTTCACCCCTCCACTTT. The chain uses TRBV13 and TRBJ1-6, with 7 bases fitting TRBD1. This CDR3 has 15 amino acids. J was trimmed by 9 bases and V by 4 bases; bases with no gene match: 9. The V gene's germline CDR1 is PRHDT and CDR2 FYEKMQ (reference sequence).

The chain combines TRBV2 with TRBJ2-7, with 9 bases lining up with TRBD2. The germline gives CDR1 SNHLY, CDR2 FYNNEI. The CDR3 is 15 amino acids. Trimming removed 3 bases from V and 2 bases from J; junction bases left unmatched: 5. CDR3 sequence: CASSDSGSSTYEQYF. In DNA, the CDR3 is TGTGCCAGCAGTGATAGCGGGAGCTCCACCTACGAGCAGTACTTC.

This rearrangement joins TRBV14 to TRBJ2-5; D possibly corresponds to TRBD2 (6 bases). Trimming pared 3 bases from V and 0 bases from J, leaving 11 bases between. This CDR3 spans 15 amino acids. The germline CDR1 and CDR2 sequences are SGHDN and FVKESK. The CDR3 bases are TGTGCCAGCAGCCAGGGGACTTTGTACCAAGAGACCCAGTACTTC. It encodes CASSQGTLYQETQYF.

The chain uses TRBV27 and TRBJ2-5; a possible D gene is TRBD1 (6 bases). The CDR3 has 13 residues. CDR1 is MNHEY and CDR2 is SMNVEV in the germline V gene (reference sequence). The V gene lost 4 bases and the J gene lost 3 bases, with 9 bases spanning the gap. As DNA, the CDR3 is TGTGCCAGCAGTTGGACAGTTGAAGAGACCCAGTACTTC. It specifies CASSWTVEETQYF.

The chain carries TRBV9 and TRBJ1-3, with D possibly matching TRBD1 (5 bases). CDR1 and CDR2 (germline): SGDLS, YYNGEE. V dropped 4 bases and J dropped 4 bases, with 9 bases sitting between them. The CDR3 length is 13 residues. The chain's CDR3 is CASSQGAGNTIYF. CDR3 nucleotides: TGTGCCAGCAGCCAGGGCGCGGGAAACACCATATATTTT. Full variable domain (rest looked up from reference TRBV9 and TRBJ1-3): DSGVTQTPKHLITATGQRVTLRCSPRSGDLSVYWYQQSLDQGLQFLIQYYNGEERAKGNILERFSAQQFPDLHSELNLSSLELGDSALYFCASSQGAGNTIYFGEGSWLTVV.

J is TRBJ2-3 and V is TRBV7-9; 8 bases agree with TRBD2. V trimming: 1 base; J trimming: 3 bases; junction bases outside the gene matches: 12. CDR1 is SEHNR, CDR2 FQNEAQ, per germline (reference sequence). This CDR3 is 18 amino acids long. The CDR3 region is CASSLVAGGAFLTDTQYF. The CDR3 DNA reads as TGTGCCAGCAGCTTAGTTGCCGGGGGGGCTTTCTTGACAGATACGCAGTATTTT.

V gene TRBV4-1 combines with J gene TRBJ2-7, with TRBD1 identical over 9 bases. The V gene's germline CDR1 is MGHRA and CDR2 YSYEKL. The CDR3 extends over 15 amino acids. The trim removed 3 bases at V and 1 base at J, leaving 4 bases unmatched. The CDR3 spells CASSHRTGDSYEQYF. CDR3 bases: TGCGCCAGCAGCCACCGGACAGGGGATTCCTACGAGCAGTACTTC.

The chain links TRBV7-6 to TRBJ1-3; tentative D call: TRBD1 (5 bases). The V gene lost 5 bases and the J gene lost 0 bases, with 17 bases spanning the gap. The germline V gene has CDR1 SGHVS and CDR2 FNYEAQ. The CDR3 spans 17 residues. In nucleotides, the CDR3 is TGTGCCAGCAGCCAACGGGCGGGACGCAACTCTGGAAACACCATATATTTT. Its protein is CASSQRAGRNSGNTIYF.

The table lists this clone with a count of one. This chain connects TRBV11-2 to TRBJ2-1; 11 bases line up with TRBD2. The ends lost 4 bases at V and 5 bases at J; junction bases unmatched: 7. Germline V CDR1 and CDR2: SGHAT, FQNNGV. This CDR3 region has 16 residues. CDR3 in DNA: TGTGCCAGCAGCTCGAGACTAGCGGGGAACCACAATGAGCAGTTCTTC. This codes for CASSSRLAGNHNEQFF.

The CDR3 nucleotides read TGTGCCATCAGTGAGTCTGGGACACAGAACACTGAAGCTTTCTTT. Residues: CAISESGTQNTEAFF. The V gene is TRBV10-3, the J gene TRBJ1-1; D possibly corresponds to TRBD1 (6 bases). CDR1 ENHRY and CDR2 SYGVKD come from the germline V gene. Trimming removed 0 bases at V and 1 base at J, with 9 bases between. The CDR3 totals 15 residues.

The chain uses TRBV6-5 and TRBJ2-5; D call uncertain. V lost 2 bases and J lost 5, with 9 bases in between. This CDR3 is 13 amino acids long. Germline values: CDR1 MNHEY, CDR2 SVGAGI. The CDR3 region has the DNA TGTGCCAGCAGTTACAGTACAGCCGAGACCCAGTACTTC. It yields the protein CASSYSTAETQYF.

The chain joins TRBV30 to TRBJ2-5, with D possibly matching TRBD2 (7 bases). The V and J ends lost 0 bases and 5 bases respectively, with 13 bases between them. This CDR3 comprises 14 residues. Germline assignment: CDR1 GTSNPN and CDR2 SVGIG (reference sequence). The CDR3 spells CAWSVGGARETQYF. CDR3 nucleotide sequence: TGTGCCTGGAGTGTTGGGGGGGCTAGGGAGACCCAGTACTTC.

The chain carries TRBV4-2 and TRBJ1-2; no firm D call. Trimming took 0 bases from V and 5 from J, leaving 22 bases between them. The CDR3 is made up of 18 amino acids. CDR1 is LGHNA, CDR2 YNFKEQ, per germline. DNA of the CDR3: TGTGCCAGCAGCCAAGAGGGAGACACGCAACGTGATTGGTATGGCTACACCTTC. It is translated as CASSQEGDTQRDWYGYTF.

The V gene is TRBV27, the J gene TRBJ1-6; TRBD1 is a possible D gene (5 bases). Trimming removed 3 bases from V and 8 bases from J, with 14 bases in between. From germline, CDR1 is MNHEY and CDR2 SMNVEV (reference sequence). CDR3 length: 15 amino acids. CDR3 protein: CASSFGGFGDSPLHF. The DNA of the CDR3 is TGTGCCAGCAGTTTTGGGGGGTTCGGTGATTCACCCCTCCACTTT.

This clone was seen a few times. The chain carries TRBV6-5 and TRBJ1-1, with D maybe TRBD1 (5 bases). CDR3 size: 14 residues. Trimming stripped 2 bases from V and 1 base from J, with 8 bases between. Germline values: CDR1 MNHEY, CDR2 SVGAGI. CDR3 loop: CASSYGGENTEAFF. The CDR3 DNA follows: TGTGCCAGCAGTTACGGGGGGGAGAACACTGAAGCTTTCTTT.

Here the CDR3 DNA reads TGTGCCAGCAGTTTATCTTATGAGCAGTTCTTC. Amino acid sequence: CASSLSYEQFF. The V call is TRBV28, the J call TRBJ2-1; D gene unclear. CDR1 MDHEN and CDR2 SYDVKM come from the germline V gene. Deletions cut 1 base from V and 8 bases from J, with 3 bases between. This CDR3 is 11 amino acids long. Looking up the rest from reference TRBV28 and TRBJ2-1 gives the full variable domain: DVKVTQSSRYLVKRTGEKVFLECVQDMDHENMFWYRQDPGLGLRLIYFSYDVKMKEKGDIPEGYSVSREKKERFSLILESASTNQTSMYLCASSLSYEQFFGPGTRLTVL.

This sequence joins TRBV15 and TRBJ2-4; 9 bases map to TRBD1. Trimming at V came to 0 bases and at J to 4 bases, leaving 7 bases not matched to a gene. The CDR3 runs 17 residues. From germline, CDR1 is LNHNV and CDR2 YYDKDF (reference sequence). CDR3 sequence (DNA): TGTGCCACCAGCAGAGAAGGGGGGACAGGGACTAAAAACATTCAGTACTTC. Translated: CATSREGGTGTKNIQYF.

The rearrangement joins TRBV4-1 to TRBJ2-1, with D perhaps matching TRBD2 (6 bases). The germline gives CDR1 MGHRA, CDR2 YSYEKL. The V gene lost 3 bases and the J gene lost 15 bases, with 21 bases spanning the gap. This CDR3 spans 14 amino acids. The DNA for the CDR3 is TGCGCCAGCAGCCAGCTAACGAGGGACTTCGAACGGTTCTTC. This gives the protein CASSQLTRDFERFF.

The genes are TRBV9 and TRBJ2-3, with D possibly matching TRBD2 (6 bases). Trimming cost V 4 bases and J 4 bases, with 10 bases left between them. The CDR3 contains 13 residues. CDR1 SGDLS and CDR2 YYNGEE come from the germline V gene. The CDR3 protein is CASSPWRADTQYF. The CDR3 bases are TGTGCCAGCAGCCCCTGGAGGGCAGATACGCAGTATTTT.

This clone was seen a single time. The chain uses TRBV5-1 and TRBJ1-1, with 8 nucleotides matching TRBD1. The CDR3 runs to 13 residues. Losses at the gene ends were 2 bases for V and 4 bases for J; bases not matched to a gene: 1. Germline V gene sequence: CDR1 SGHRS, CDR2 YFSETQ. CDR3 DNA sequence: TGCGCCAGCAGCTTTGACAGGGGCACTGAAGCTTTCTTT. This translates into CASSFDRGTEAFF. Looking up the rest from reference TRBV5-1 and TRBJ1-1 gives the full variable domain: KAGVTQTPRYLIKTRGQQVTLSCSPISGHRSVSWYQQTPGQGLQFLFEYFSETQRNKGNFPGRFSGRQFSNSRSEMNVSTLELGDSALYLCASSFDRGTEAFFGQGTRLTVV.

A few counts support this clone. In nucleotides, the CDR3 is TGTGCCAGCAGTCTCGATCCCGGGGGCTACACCTTC. Protein: CASSLDPGGYTF. The chain combines TRBV6-5 with TRBJ1-2; D remains unclear. Per the germline V gene, CDR1 is MNHEY and CDR2 is SVGAGI. V lost 5 bases and J lost 8, with 12 bases in between. The CDR3 runs to 12 residues.